Following are 10 T cell receptor beta chains from one sample sequenced in a study of blood T cells in healthy people across ages. PCR was performed a second time for roughly 7 to 11 cycles using a sample-barcoded 5' primer and a J-beta primer mix. TCRdb passed the 5' RACE reads through MiXCR, listing each CDR3 protein once. The sample includes about 930,000 distinct CDR3 sequences, about 29% of them seen just once. These data were also filed under a second study, of T cells of mothers and their children.

Sequencing used blood. These receptors came from a woman aged 35 to 49 in good health.

This clonotype was observed many times. The rearrangement joins TRBV9 to TRBJ2-5, with TRBD1 as a possible D gene (6 bases). The CDR3 extends over 14 amino acids. Germline V gene lookup returns CDR1 SGDLS and CDR2 YYNGEE. The V and J ends lost 3 bases and 4 bases respectively, with 13 bases between them. The CDR3 is CASSAPSDRETQYF. The CDR3 DNA sequence: TGTGCCAGCAGCGCACCATCGGACAGAGAGACCCAGTACTTC.

The chain combines TRBV28 with TRBJ1-1; 8 positions agree with TRBD1. CDR1 is MDHEN, CDR2 SYDVKM, per germline. Trimming took 7 bases from V and 7 from J; bases not matched to a gene: 11. The CDR3 runs 14 residues. The CDR3 reads CASTRQGALDEAFF. DNA of the CDR3: TGTGCCAGCACCCGTCAGGGGGCGTTGGATGAAGCTTTCTTT. Drawing the rest from reference TRBV28 and TRBJ1-1, the complete variable domain is DVKVTQSSRYLVKRTGEKVFLECVQDMDHENMFWYRQDPGLGLRLIYFSYDVKMKEKGDIPEGYSVSREKKERFSLILESASTNQTSMYLCASTRQGALDEAFFGQGTRLTVV.

This clonotype was seen only a few times. V is TRBV6-5 and J is TRBJ1-4, with 9 bases identical to TRBD1. This CDR3 has 14 residues. V lost 6 bases and J lost 10; bases outside the gene matches: 9. In germline, CDR1 is MNHEY, CDR2 SVGAGI. Here the CDR3 reads CASREQGARAKLFF. The CDR3 DNA reads TGTGCCAGCAGGGAACAGGGGGCGCGAGCAAAACTGTTTTTT.

V usage is TRBV13 and J usage is TRBJ1-4; D is possibly TRBD1 (5 bases). Germline V gene sequence: CDR1 PRHDT, CDR2 FYEKMQ (reference sequence). CDR3 length: 15 amino acids. Deletions cut 0 bases from V and 10 bases from J, with 15 bases between. The CDR3 DNA sequence: TGTGCCAGCAGCTTAGGCGTGGGGCCCCCATCAAAACTGTTTTTT. Encoded protein: CASSLGVGPPSKLFF.

This clonotype was counted at least ten times. The rearrangement uses TRBV4-3 and TRBJ2-1; 9 positions agree with TRBD2. Germline V lookup: CDR1 LGHNA, CDR2 YSLEER. This CDR3 has 14 amino acids. V gave up 2 bases and J gave up 7 bases; unmatched junction bases: 3. The CDR3 DNA sequence: TGCGCCAGCAGCCAAAGGCTAGCGGGGAATGAGCAGTTCTTC. Translating gives CASSQRLAGNEQFF.

This clonotype was counted ten times or more. The rearrangement uses TRBV7-9 and TRBJ1-2; TRBD1 is a possible D gene (5 bases). This CDR3 spans 16 amino acids. Trimming pared 4 bases from V and 2 bases from J, leaving 17 bases between. Germline V gene sequence: CDR1 SEHNR, CDR2 FQNEAQ (reference sequence). CDR3 loop: CASSSSRDPANYGYTF. Written as DNA, the CDR3 is TGTGCCAGCAGCTCCAGCAGGGACCCAGCAAACTATGGCTACACCTTC.

This clonotype was detected only a few times. A clone one base away is much larger, so this may be a read error. This chain links TRBV20-1 with TRBJ2-6; the D gene is possibly TRBD1 (5 bases). CDR1 is DFQATT and CDR2 is SNEGSKA in the germline V gene (reference sequence). The CDR3 runs 15 residues. Here the CDR3 reads CSARGQTSGANVPTF. CDR3 DNA: TGCAGTGCTAGAGGGCAGACCTCTGGGGCCAACGTCCCGACTTTC.

This clonotype was seen a handful of times. The CDR3 DNA is TGTGCCAGCAGCTCGACAGGGTTCACTAACTATGGCTACACCTTC. Protein sequence: CASSSTGFTNYGYTF. The J gene is TRBJ1-2, the V gene TRBV7-2; 7 nucleotides align to TRBD1. This CDR3 is built from 15 residues. Losses at the gene ends were 4 bases for V and 0 bases for J; bases not matched to a gene: 5. From germline, CDR1 is SGHTA and CDR2 FQGNSA.

V usage is TRBV29-1 and J usage is TRBJ2-1; D is possibly TRBD2 (6 bases). Per the germline V gene, CDR1 is SQVTM and CDR2 is ANQGSEA. This CDR3 comprises 15 residues. The V gene lost 1 base and the J gene lost 10 bases, with 20 bases spanning the gap. In nucleotides, the CDR3 is TGCAGCGTTGAAGCCCTGGGGGGTGGGGAGATAGAGCAGTTCTTC. Its protein product is CSVEALGGGEIEQFF.

The chain is built from TRBV24-1 and TRBJ2-1; 7 bases match TRBD1. The CDR3 is 16 residues long. The J segment lost 0 bases and the V segment lost 4 bases, leaving 5 bases of the junction unmatched. Germline CDR1 is KGHDR and CDR2 is SFDVKD. Here the CDR3 reads CATSDSGQSSYNEQFF. CDR3 DNA sequence: TGTGCCACCAGTGACTCGGGACAGAGCTCCTACAATGAGCAGTTCTTC.